The 6 T cell receptor beta chains listed next were all sequenced from one sample in a study of control samples from healthy donors and cancer patients. Here immunoSEQ multiplex PCR was the method, and the copy in TCRdb shows in-frame clones only, minus some. The table has approximately 120,000 clones, about nine tenths seen once. The specimen sequenced was blood. The source of these receptors is a man in his forties in good health.

This clone was picked up one time. The rearrangement uses TRBV9 and TRBJ1-6; D uncertain. The CDR3 runs 17 residues. The V end was cut by 3 bases, the J end by 10 bases, with 23 bases between. The germline V gene has CDR1 SGDLS and CDR2 YYNGEE. The CDR3 nucleotides read TGTGCCAGCAGCGCTCCCATAGCTAGTTCGGCCGCGTCACCCCTCCACTTT. Its translation is CASSAPIASSAASPLHF.

The rearrangement links TRBV11-2 to TRBJ1-5; no definite D call. V lost 4 bases and J 9 bases, leaving 19 bases between the germline ends. This CDR3 has 15 amino acids. CDR1 is SGHAT, CDR2 FQNNGV, per germline. The chain's CDR3 is CASSSLKAPGGPQHF. CDR3 in DNA: TGTGCCAGCAGCTCACTGAAGGCCCCGGGAGGGCCCCAGCATTTT.

This chain links TRBV6-4 with TRBJ1-2; unclear D gene. This CDR3 comprises 15 residues. V lost 3 bases and J lost 4, with 15 bases in between. The germline CDR1 and CDR2 sequences are MRHNA and SNTAGT. CDR3 DNA sequence: TGTGCCAGCAGTGAGAGGGCCCCTTTTTTCTATGGCTACACCTTC. It is translated as CASSERAPFFYGYTF.

This clone showed up just once. The V and J genes are TRBV4-3 and TRBJ2-5; D is perhaps TRBD1 (6 bases). The CDR3 loop spans 15 amino acids. V gave up 0 bases and J gave up 6 bases, with 14 bases separating them. From germline, CDR1 is LGHNA and CDR2 YSLEER. DNA for the CDR3: TGCGCCAGCAGCCAAGATTTGGCAGGGGAAAAGACCCAGTACTTC. Encoded protein: CASSQDLAGEKTQYF.

The chain couples TRBV6-2 or TRBV6-3 to TRBJ2-6, with TRBD2 as a possible D gene (6 bases). Germline-derived CDR1 and CDR2 are MNHEY and SVGEGT. V dropped 3 bases and J dropped 2 bases, with 8 bases sitting between them. The CDR3 runs to 15 residues. The CDR3: CASSYGGTGANVLTF. CDR3 sequence (DNA): TGTGCCAGCAGTTATGGGGGGACTGGGGCCAACGTCCTGACTTTC.

V usage is TRBV4-3 and J usage is TRBJ2-5; 16 bases fit TRBD2. Germline-derived CDR1 and CDR2 are LGHNA and YSLEER. V dropped 3 bases and J dropped 0; count of bases not matched to a gene: 4. The CDR3 covers 18 residues. CDR3 loop: CASSQGLAGGLYQETQYF. The CDR3 nucleotides are TGCGCCAGCAGCCAGGGACTAGCGGGGGGGCTTTACCAAGAGACCCAGTACTTC.